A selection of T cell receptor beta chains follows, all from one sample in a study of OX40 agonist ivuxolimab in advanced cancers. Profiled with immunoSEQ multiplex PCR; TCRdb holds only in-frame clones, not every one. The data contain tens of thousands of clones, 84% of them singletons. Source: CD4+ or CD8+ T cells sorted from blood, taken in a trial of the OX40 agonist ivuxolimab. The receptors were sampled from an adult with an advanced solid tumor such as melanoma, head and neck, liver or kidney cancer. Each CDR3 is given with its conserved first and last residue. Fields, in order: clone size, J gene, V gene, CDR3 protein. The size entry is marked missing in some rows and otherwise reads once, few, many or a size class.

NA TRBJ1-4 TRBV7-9 CASSPAGEEKLFF
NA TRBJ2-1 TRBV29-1 CSVEDGNEQFF
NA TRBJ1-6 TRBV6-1 CASSPTGVHSPLHF
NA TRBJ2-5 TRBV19 CASSRERRPGETQYF
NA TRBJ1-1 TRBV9 CASSVGLGLNTEAFF
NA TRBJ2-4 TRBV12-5 CASGLDTGLVAKNIQYF
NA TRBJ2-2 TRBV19 CASSIWTEGTGELFF
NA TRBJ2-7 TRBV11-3 CASSWVGRIYEQYF
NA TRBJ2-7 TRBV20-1 CSAEDRYEQYF
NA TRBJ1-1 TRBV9 CASSPRGAPNEAFF
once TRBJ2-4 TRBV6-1 CASSEAGDSAKNIQYF
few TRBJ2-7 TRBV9 CASSGSRGGEQYF
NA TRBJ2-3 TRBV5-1 CASSNRAETLRDTQYF
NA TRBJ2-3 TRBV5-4 CASSLLGGGASTDTQYF
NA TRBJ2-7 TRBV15 CATSARTSGFYEQYF